Listed below are T cell receptor beta chains from one sample, sequenced in a study of control samples from healthy donors and cancer patients. Method: immunoSEQ multiplex PCR; TCRdb's copy keeps in-frame clones and lacks some. The data contain 200,000 or so clones, around 94% of them seen just once; the ten biggest clones take up more than 1.3%. The material sequenced was blood. The receptors stem from a man between 45 and 60 years old in good health. Both conserved end residues are part of each CDR3. D genes are given only for firm matches. Clone size is stated in some rows and not others, as once, few, many or a class when expanded.

D	size	V	J	CDR3	DNA
.	.	TRBV5-1	TRBJ1-6	CASSLEGNNSPLHF	TGCGCCAGCAGCTTGGAGGGAAATAATTCACCCCTCCACTTT
TRBD1	.	TRBV24-1	TRBJ2-7	CATSDRGYEQYF	TGTGCCACCAGTGACAGGGGGTACGAGCAGTACTTC
.	.	TRBV5-1	TRBJ1-2	CASSLDSYLNYGYTF	TGCGCCAGCAGCTTGGACAGCTACTTAAACTATGGCTACACCTTC
TRBD1	.	TRBV6-2/TRBV6-3	TRBJ1-1	CASSPQGGTEAFF	TGTGCCAGCAGTCCACAGGGGGGGACTGAAGCTTTCTTT
TRBD1	.	TRBV11-1	TRBJ2-7	CASRPRDRDEQYF	TGTGCCAGCAGACCTCGGGACAGGGATGAGCAGTACTTC
TRBD1	.	TRBV5-6	TRBJ1-1	CASSLQGAITEAFF	TGTGCCAGCAGCCTACAGGGGGCCATAACTGAAGCTTTCTTT
.	.	TRBV7-2	TRBJ2-2	CASSLLHTGELFF	TGTGCCAGCAGCTTGTTGCACACCGGGGAGCTGTTTTTT
TRBD2	once	TRBV7-2	TRBJ2-3	CASIPWWGGGADTQYF	TGTGCCAGCATCCCCTGGTGGGGCGGGGGTGCAGATACGCAGTATTTT
.	.	TRBV18	TRBJ1-1	CASSGDTEAFF	TGTGCCAGCTCAGGGGACACTGAAGCTTTCTTT
.	once	TRBV28	TRBJ1-5	CASSTTALQPQHF	TGTGCCAGCAGTACGACAGCCCTTCAGCCCCAGCATTTT
.	.	TRBV28	TRBJ1-2	CASSLGTAGYTF	TGTGCCAGCAGTCTCGGGACGGCTGGCTACACCTTC
.	.	TRBV5-1	TRBJ1-1	CASSLAGAQEAFF	TGCGCCAGCAGCTTGGCAGGCGCTCAGGAAGCTTTCTTT
.	.	TRBV5-6	TRBJ1-2	CASSRVGYGYTF	TGTGCCAGCAGCCGGGTGGGCTATGGCTACACCTTC